This entry describes one T cell receptor (beta chain). Its antigen is currently not known. The junction differs from germline at one of its ends, possibly a read error. This sample is part of a study of tumor and adjacent non-tumor tissue in lung cancer (dated by TCRdb to between 2017 and 2018). The study in broad terms: The cohort included about a dozen adenocarcinoma, a couple of squamous cell carcinoma and 1 small cell lung cancer patients. The approximately 15 enrolled patients, of whom 10 were men and 5 were women, were aged about 31 to 85 years and were diagnosed with TNM stage I to III disease. The study compared bulk TCRbeta repertoires from lung tumor tissue and matched distant non-tumor lung tissue of about 14 lung cancer patients. TCRbeta CDR3 sequencing was performed on 30 to 35 paired specimens, with one tumor sample and one normal lung sample collected per patient. Sequencing generated a total of approximately 130 million productive TCRbeta reads, averaging about 4.2 million reads per sample.

Summary of the overall study and its limitations: The top 100 clones accounted for a significantly larger cumulative portion of the repertoire in normal lung than in tumor tissue. Only 15 or so patients were included in the cohort, and the need for larger samples and more detailed clinical data was noted by the authors. Tumor tissue showed significantly higher TCR diversity (inverse Simpson) than normal lung tissue, at 431.37 vs 166.20 (P = 0.0075, Mann-Whitney U test). Because peripheral blood was not sequenced, blood TCRbeta repertoires in the lung cancer patients of the study were not examined. The methods do not name the sequencing platform or mention unique molecular identifiers. TCR diversity was significantly higher in younger patients, and greater tumor TCR diversity was associated with shorter overall survival and shorter disease-free survival.

Library preparation was by multiplex PCR. The reads were generated on an Illumina HiSeq 2500. TCRbeta libraries were built by three rounds of nested PCR using primers (Table S4), following protocols modified from ARM-PCR. Before sequencing, PCR products of 200-500 bp were excised from the gel and purified with the QIAquick gel extraction kit. As for the original processing: Reads were cleaned using Trimmomatic, were merged into complete CDR3 sequences using FLASH, and were assigned to V(D)J germline segments using MiTCR. VDJtools was used to compute clonal diversity as the inverse Simpson's index. In-frame sequences lacking a premature stop codon were counted as productive reads. TCRdb reanalyzed the raw reads on its own, using fastp at Q25 for trimming and MiXCR for clone calling, and kept in-frame beta chains. Rows matching on CDR3 protein sequence are summarized as one entry with the most common DNA and genes. These V and J calls originate from TCRdb's pipeline instead of the authors' own analysis. Across this sample there are 200,000 to 250,000 distinct CDR3 sequences, with 60% to 75% seen only once. Of the sample, roughly a quarter is held by the ten largest clones.

RNA was extracted from bulk unsorted tissue and checked for quality with a NanoDrop ND-1000 and an Agilent 2100. Donors were newly diagnosed lung cancer patients admitted for thoracic surgery in China between August and November 2014, without prior chemotherapy. The study excluded patients who had received radiotherapy or chemotherapy before or who had another cancer at the same time. Pieces of surgical tissue measuring about 1-2.3 cm3 were kept in RNAlater solution and held at -80 degrees C until needed. Sequenced: lung tumor tissue. The receptor was isolated from a man in his sixties with non-small cell lung cancer.

The DNA sequence follows: TGTACCAGCACCGCCACCGACAGGAACACTGAAGCTTTCTTT. This translates into CTSTATDRNTEAFF. In this chain, TRBV6-5 is recombined with TRBJ1-1, with TRBD1 perhaps the D gene, on 5 matching bases. Taken from the germline V gene, the CDR1 and CDR2 loops are MNHEY and SVGAGI. Its CDR3 holds 14 amino acids, cysteine through phenylalanine. Only CDR3 DNA is held: 42 bases, read in frame from base 1.